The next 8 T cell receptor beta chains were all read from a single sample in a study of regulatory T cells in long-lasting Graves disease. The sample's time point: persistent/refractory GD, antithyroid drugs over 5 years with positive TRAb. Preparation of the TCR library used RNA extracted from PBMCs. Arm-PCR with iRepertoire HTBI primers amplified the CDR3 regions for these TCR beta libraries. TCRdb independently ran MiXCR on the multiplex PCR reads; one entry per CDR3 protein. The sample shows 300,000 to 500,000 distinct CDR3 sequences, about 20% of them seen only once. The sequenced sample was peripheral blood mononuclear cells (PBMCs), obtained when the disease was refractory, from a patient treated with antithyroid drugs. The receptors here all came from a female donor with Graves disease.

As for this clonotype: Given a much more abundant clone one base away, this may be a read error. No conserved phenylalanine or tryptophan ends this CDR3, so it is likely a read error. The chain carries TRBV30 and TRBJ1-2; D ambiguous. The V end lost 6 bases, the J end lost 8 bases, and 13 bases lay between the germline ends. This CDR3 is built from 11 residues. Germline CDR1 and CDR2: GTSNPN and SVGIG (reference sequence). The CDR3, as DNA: TGTGCCTGTCTAGAATTCGAGGGCTACACCCTC. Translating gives CACLEFEGYTL.

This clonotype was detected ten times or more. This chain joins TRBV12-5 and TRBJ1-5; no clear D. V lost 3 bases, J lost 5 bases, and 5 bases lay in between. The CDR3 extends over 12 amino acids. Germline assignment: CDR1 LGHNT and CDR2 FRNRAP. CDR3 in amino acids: CASGLGDQPQHF. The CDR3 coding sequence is TGTGCTAGTGGTTTAGGTGATCAGCCCCAGCATTTT. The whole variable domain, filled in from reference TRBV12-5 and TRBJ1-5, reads DARVTQTPRHKVTEMGQEVTMRCQPILGHNTVFWYRQTMMQGLELLAYFRNRAPLDDSGMPKDRFSAEMPDATLATLKIQPSEPRDSAVYFCASGLGDQPQHFGDGTRLSIL.

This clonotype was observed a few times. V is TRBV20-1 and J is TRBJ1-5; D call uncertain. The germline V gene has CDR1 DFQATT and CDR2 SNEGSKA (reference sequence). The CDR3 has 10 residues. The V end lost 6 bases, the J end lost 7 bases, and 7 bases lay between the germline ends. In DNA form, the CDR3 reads TGCAGTGCCGAGGGCCAGCCCCAGCATTTT. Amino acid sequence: CSAEGQPQHF.

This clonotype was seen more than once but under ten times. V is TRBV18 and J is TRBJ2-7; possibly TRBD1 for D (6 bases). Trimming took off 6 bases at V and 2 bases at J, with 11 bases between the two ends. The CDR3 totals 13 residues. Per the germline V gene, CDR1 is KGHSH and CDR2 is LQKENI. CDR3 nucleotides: TGTGCCAGCTCGGGGGACACCGCCTACGAGCAGTACTTC. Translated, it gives CASSGDTAYEQYF.

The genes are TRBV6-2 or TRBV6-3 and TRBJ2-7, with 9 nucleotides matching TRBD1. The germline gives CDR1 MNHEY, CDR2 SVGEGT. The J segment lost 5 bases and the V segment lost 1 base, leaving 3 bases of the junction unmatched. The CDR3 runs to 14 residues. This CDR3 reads CASSYWDRVNEQYF. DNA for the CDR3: TGTGCCAGCAGTTACTGGGACAGGGTCAACGAGCAGTACTTC.

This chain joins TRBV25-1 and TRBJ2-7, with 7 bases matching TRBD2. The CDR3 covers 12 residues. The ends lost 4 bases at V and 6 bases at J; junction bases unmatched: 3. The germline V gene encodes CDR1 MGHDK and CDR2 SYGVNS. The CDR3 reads CASSATSFEQYF. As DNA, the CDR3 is TGTGCCAGCAGTGCGACTAGCTTCGAGCAGTACTTC.

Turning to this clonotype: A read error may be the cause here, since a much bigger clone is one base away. The CDR3 DNA follows: TGTGCCGCCAGCATCCCCCGACAGGGCGTTGGTCAGCCCCAGCATTTT. Translating it yields CAASIPRQGVGQPQHF. V and J are TRBV15 and TRBJ1-5, with TRBD1 matching over 7 bases. This CDR3 has 16 residues. Germline-derived CDR1 and CDR2 are LNHNV and YYDKDF (reference sequence).

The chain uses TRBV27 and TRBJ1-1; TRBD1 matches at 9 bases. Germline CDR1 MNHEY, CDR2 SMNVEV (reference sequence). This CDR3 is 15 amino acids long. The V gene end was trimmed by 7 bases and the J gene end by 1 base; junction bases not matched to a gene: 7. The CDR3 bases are TGTGCCAGCACCTTAGGACAGGGGTGGAACACTGAAGCTTTCTTT. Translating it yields CASTLGQGWNTEAFF.